These 29 T cell receptor beta chains came from one sample sequenced in a study of Graves' ophthalmopathy and Graves' hyperthyroidism. Amplification of the TCR beta CDR3 regions used RNA transcripts (as template). The first-round RT-PCR employed HTBI primers together with the Qiagen OneStep RT-PCR kit. A multiplex PCR was then performed as the second round. TCRdb re-called the multiplex PCR reads with MiXCR, one entry per CDR3 protein. The sample records about 620,000 distinct CDR3 sequences, 22% being singletons. What was sequenced was peripheral blood. Receptors originate from a woman under 30 with stable Graves' hyperthyroidism. Some clones in this sample may be carry-over from other donors' samples.

This clonotype was recorded at least ten times. The chain combines TRBV7-9 with TRBJ2-7, with 7 bases fitting TRBD2. With V trimmed by 3 bases and J by 0 bases, 5 bases remained unmatched. The CDR3 length is 15 residues. Germline V gene sequence: CDR1 SEHNR, CDR2 FQNEAQ (reference sequence). CDR3 nucleotide sequence: TGTGCCAGCAGCTTTGGGGGGGAGAGCTCCTACGAGCAGTACTTC. It codes for CASSFGGESSYEQYF.

This clonotype was observed at least ten times. This chain uses TRBV6-1 with TRBJ1-6; TRBD1 agrees at 10 bases. The CDR3 has 15 residues. CDR1 MNHNS and CDR2 SASEGT come from the germline V gene. J gave up 6 bases and V 6 bases, and 5 bases lay outside the gene matches. The CDR3 coding sequence is TGTGCCAGCAGGGGGGACAGGGGCGGTAATTCACCCCTCCACTTT. This translates into CASRGDRGGNSPLHF.

Ten or more counts support this clonotype. The V gene is TRBV28, the J gene TRBJ1-1; the D is unclear. CDR1 is MDHEN, CDR2 SYDVKM, per germline. The germline V and J ends were trimmed by 7 bases and 2 bases, with 11 bases remaining between them. The CDR3 loop spans 13 amino acids. Here the CDR3 reads CASNAFRNTEAFF. In nucleotides, the CDR3 is TGTGCCAGCAATGCCTTCAGAAACACTGAAGCTTTCTTT.

This chain links TRBV7-9 with TRBJ2-7; possibly TRBD1 for D (6 bases). The CDR3 sequence is 15 residues long. Trimming pared 7 bases from V and 4 bases from J, leaving 20 bases between. The V gene's germline CDR1 is SEHNR and CDR2 FQNEAQ (reference sequence). CDR3 bases: TGTGCCAGCAACAGTAAGACAGGAAAACGTTACGAGCAGTACTTC. This codes for CASNSKTGKRYEQYF.

The V call is TRBV7-2, the J call TRBJ2-2; TRBD1 matches 9 bases. The CDR3 covers 19 residues. With V trimmed by 3 bases and J by 4 bases, 15 bases remained unmatched. Germline V gives CDR1 SGHTA, CDR2 FQGNSA. The CDR3 spells CASSLRRIGGQGFTGELFF. As DNA, the CDR3 is TGTGCCAGCAGCTTGCGGAGAATCGGGGGACAGGGTTTCACCGGGGAGCTGTTTTTT.

The sample holds many counts of this clonotype. The chain joins TRBV10-2 to TRBJ2-7; D is ambiguous. The germline CDR1 and CDR2 sequences are WSHSY and SAAADI. The CDR3 sequence is 14 residues long. V gave up 1 base and J gave up 7 bases, with 14 bases separating them. The CDR3 sequence: CASSELGQVREQYF. The DNA of the CDR3 is TGCGCCAGCAGTGAGTTGGGCCAAGTCAGGGAGCAGTACTTC.

The rearrangement links TRBV9 to TRBJ2-5; 11 bases align to TRBD1. This CDR3 contains 15 residues. CDR1 and CDR2 from the germline V gene are SGDLS and YYNGEE. The trim removed 4 bases at V and 5 bases at J, leaving 7 bases unmatched. This CDR3 is CASSIGQGALETQYF. For the CDR3, the DNA is TGTGCCAGCAGCATCGGACAGGGGGCTTTGGAGACCCAGTACTTC.

This clonotype was seen many times. V and J are TRBV15 and TRBJ1-5, with a weak D call TRBD1 (5 bases). This CDR3 region has 13 residues. V gave up 5 bases and J gave up 6 bases, with 11 bases separating them. Germline CDR1 and CDR2: LNHNV and YYDKDF (reference sequence). As DNA, the CDR3 is TGTGCCACCAGCGGCAGGGTTCTTCAGCCCCAGCATTTT. Its translation: CATSGRVLQPQHF.

CDR3 in amino acids: CASSLRGEGPPNYGYTF. The CDR3 DNA is TGTGCCAGCAGTTTACGAGGGGAAGGCCCCCCTAACTATGGCTACACCTTC. The chain couples TRBV12-3 or TRBV12-4 to TRBJ1-2; tentative D call: TRBD1 (5 bases). The CDR3 covers 17 residues. Trimming took 2 bases from V and 0 from J, leaving 16 bases between them.

At least ten counts were recorded for this clonotype. The chain employs TRBV20-1 and TRBJ1-1, with 11 bases aligning to TRBD1. CDR3 length: 13 amino acids. V shed 5 bases, J shed 1 base, and the junction held 0 bases outside the gene matches. Germline CDR1 reads DFQATT; CDR2 reads SNEGSKA (reference sequence). The CDR3 reads CSAGQGANTEAFF. The CDR3 DNA reads TGCAGTGCTGGACAGGGGGCGAACACTGAAGCTTTCTTT.

This clonotype was seen repeatedly, ten times or more. The chain has TRBV20-1 and TRBJ1-1; D uncertain. V gave up 2 bases and J gave up 5 bases, with 9 bases separating them. This CDR3 region has 12 residues. Per germline, CDR1 DFQATT and CDR2 SNEGSKA (reference sequence). CDR3 nucleotide sequence: TGCAGTGCTAGACAGTTAGGTACTGAAGCTTTCTTT. Translating it yields CSARQLGTEAFF.

This clonotype has a count of ten or more. J is TRBJ2-5 and V is TRBV2; D possibly matches TRBD1 or TRBD2 (5 bases each). The CDR3 is 15 residues long. Trimming removed 7 bases at V and 2 bases at J, with 17 bases between. CDR1 and CDR2 (germline): SNHLY, FYNNEI. CDR3 protein: CASTGSPGRQETQYF. CDR3 nucleotide sequence: TGTGCCAGCACTGGATCTCCGGGACGGCAAGAGACCCAGTACTTC. The full variable domain, its missing parts supplied by reference TRBV2 and TRBJ2-5, is EPEVTQTPSHQVTQMGQEVILRCVPISNHLYFYWYRQILGQKVEFLVSFYNNEISEKSEIFDDQFSVERPDGSNFTLKIRSTKLEDSAMYFCASTGSPGRQETQYFGPGTRLLVL.

The rearrangement uses TRBV7-2 and TRBJ2-4, with 8 bases fitting TRBD2. Trimming removed 1 base from V and 4 bases from J; junction bases left unmatched: 6. CDR1 and CDR2 (germline): SGHTA, FQGNSA. The CDR3 is 16 residues long. Written as DNA, the CDR3 is TGTGCCAGCAGCTTAGGAGCGGGGGCGATAAAAAACATTCAGTACTTC. Encoded protein: CASSLGAGAIKNIQYF.

The J gene is TRBJ1-5, the V gene TRBV19, with D perhaps TRBD1 (5 bases). CDR3 length: 14 amino acids. Germline V gene data show CDR1 as LNHDA and CDR2 as SQIVND (reference sequence). The V gene lost 1 base and the J gene lost 4 bases, with 8 bases spanning the gap. The DNA of the CDR3 is TGTGCCAGTAGTATAGGGGGGACTAATCAGCCCCAGCATTTT. Protein sequence: CASSIGGTNQPQHF.

The sample holds a few counts of this clonotype. The rearrangement joins TRBV4-1 to TRBJ1-1, with D maybe TRBD1 (5 bases). CDR3 length: 18 amino acids. CDR1 and CDR2 from the germline V gene are MGHRA and YSYEKL. The V end lost 4 bases, the J end lost 1 base, and 22 bases lay between the germline ends. The CDR3 coding sequence is TGCGCCAGCAGCCCAGCGGGGCTTAGAGGGAAGGGGAACACTGAAGCTTTCTTT. Amino acids: CASSPAGLRGKGNTEAFF.

CDR3 DNA sequence: TGCGCCAGCAGCTTGTCGGGGGTCCGAGAGACCCAGTACTTC. This gives the protein CASSLSGVRETQYF. The chain employs TRBV5-1 and TRBJ2-5; a possible D gene is TRBD2 (6 bases). CDR3 length: 14 amino acids. Trimming removed 1 base at V and 4 bases at J, with 11 bases between. The germline gives CDR1 SGHRS, CDR2 YFSETQ. Supplemented by reference TRBV5-1 and TRBJ2-5, the full variable domain reads KAGVTQTPRYLIKTRGQQVTLSCSPISGHRSVSWYQQTPGQGLQFLFEYFSETQRNKGNFPGRFSGRQFSNSRSEMNVSTLELGDSALYLCASSLSGVRETQYFGPGTRLLVL.

The chain joins TRBV15 to TRBJ1-1; D is unclear. This CDR3 has 14 amino acids. CDR1 is LNHNV and CDR2 is YYDKDF in the germline V gene (reference sequence). The ends were cut back, 0 bases at V and 7 bases at J, with 12 bases in the middle. The CDR3 is CATSRDRSGSEAFF. CDR3 bases: TGTGCCACCAGCAGAGATAGGTCGGGCAGTGAAGCTTTCTTT.

This clonotype has at least ten counts. V is TRBV6-2 or TRBV6-3 and J is TRBJ2-7; D is unclear. With 2 bases removed from V and 2 bases from J, the gap between germline ends came to 4 bases. Looked up from germline, CDR1 is MNHEY and CDR2 is SVGEGT. CDR3 length equals 12 residues. The CDR3 nucleotides read TGTGCCAGCAGTTACGCTCCCTACGAGCAGTACTTC. Its protein is CASSYAPYEQYF.

The rearrangement joins TRBV12-3 or TRBV12-4 to TRBJ2-2; 10 bases are a match to TRBD1. There are 16 residues in the CDR3. The V and J ends lost 6 bases and 3 bases, in that order; junction bases with no gene match: 7. CDR3 in DNA: TGTGCCAGCAGACCCGACAGGGGGCGATACACCGGGGAGCTGTTTTTT. Protein sequence: CASRPDRGRYTGELFF.

This clonotype was picked up many times. The rearrangement links TRBV5-6 to TRBJ2-5; TRBD2 matches 7 bases. The CDR3 is 14 residues long. The V gene's germline CDR1 is SGHDT and CDR2 YYEEEE. J gave up 3 bases and V 4 bases, and 6 bases lay outside the gene matches. The CDR3 here is CASSLRTREETQYF. Here the CDR3 DNA reads TGTGCCAGCAGCCTCCGGACTAGGGAAGAGACCCAGTACTTC.

This clonotype was observed at least ten times. The chain employs TRBV19 and TRBJ1-5; 9 bases map to TRBD1. The CDR3 runs 18 residues. Trimming cost V 4 bases and J 7 bases; bases outside gene matches: 17. Germline loops: CDR1 LNHDA, CDR2 SQIVND (reference sequence). The CDR3 is CASSSRPWTGVSGQPQHF. CDR3 DNA sequence: TGTGCCAGTAGTAGCCGTCCGTGGACAGGGGTTTCGGGCCAGCCCCAGCATTTT.

This clonotype was seen more than once but under ten times. The V and J genes are TRBV20-1 and TRBJ1-5, with D uncertain. The V and J ends lost 4 bases and 3 bases respectively, with 4 bases between them. The CDR3 is 11 residues long. Germline V gives CDR1 DFQATT, CDR2 SNEGSKA (reference sequence). The CDR3 sequence: CSATHNQPQHF. DNA of the CDR3: TGCAGTGCTACCCACAATCAGCCCCAGCATTTT.

This clonotype was seen repeatedly, ten times or more. The J gene is TRBJ1-2, the V gene TRBV30; maybe TRBD1 (6 bases). V lost 3 bases, J lost 8 bases, and 16 bases lay in between. Germline CDR1 is GTSNPN and CDR2 is SVGIG (reference sequence). This CDR3 has 13 residues. CDR3 DNA sequence: TGTGCCTGGAGCTCCGGGACAAAGAGCGGCTACACCTTC. Amino acids: CAWSSGTKSGYTF.

This clonotype has at least ten counts. The chain is built from TRBV13 and TRBJ2-7; D is uncertain. The CDR3 loop spans 15 amino acids. The germline V gene has CDR1 PRHDT and CDR2 FYEKMQ (reference sequence). V lost 0 bases to trimming and J lost 2 bases, with 11 bases between them. The CDR3 spells CASSLGPPQTYEQYF. The CDR3 coding sequence is TGTGCCAGCAGCTTAGGCCCCCCCCAGACCTACGAGCAGTACTTC.

As to this clonotype: The final CDR3 position lacks the conserved phenylalanine or tryptophan, pointing to a likely read error. V usage is TRBV18 and J usage is TRBJ1-1; no reliable D call. The CDR3 runs to 15 residues. Trimming took 2 bases from V and 4 from J, leaving 14 bases between them. The germline V gene encodes CDR1 KGHSH and CDR2 LQKENI. The chain's CDR3 is CASSPRTIEVTEAFY. The CDR3 DNA reads as TGTGCCAGCTCACCAAGGACCATTGAAGTCACTGAAGCTTTCTAT.

This clonotype was seen a handful of times. CDR3 loop: CASSERMFYEQYV. The CDR3 nucleotides are TGTGCCAGCAGTGAACGTATGTTCTACGAGCAGTACGTC. This chain connects TRBV6-1 to TRBJ2-7, with D unresolved. Germline lookup yields CDR1 MNHNS and CDR2 SASEGT. CDR3 length equals 13 residues. With 2 bases removed from V and 3 bases from J, the gap between germline ends came to 8 bases.

The chain combines TRBV6-1 with TRBJ1-5, with TRBD1 identical over 7 bases. V lost 9 bases to trimming and J lost 4 bases; unmatched junction nucleotides: 3. There are 12 residues in the CDR3. CDR1 is MNHNS and CDR2 is SASEGT in the germline V gene. CDR3: CASVTGNQPQHF. The DNA of the CDR3 is TGTGCCAGTGTGACAGGGAATCAGCCCCAGCATTTT.

Ten or more counts support this clonotype. The rearrangement links TRBV5-1 to TRBJ1-2, with 11 bases fitting TRBD1. CDR3 length: 17 residues. Germline V gives CDR1 SGHRS, CDR2 YFSETQ. The V gene end was trimmed by 3 bases and the J gene end by 2 bases; junction bases not matched to a gene: 9. The CDR3 DNA sequence: TGCGCCAGCAGCTCTAGGACAGGGGGCACGGGAAACTATGGCTACACCTTC. Translated, it gives CASSSRTGGTGNYGYTF.

Many counts were recorded for this clonotype. The genes are TRBV19 and TRBJ1-5; D uncertain. The germline gives CDR1 LNHDA, CDR2 SQIVND (reference sequence). This CDR3 region has 13 residues. The V end was cut by 3 bases, the J end by 0 bases, with 3 bases between. The DNA of the CDR3 is TGTGCCAGTAGTATGGTTAGCAATCAGCCCCAGCATTTT. It translates to CASSMVSNQPQHF. Full variable domain (outside the CDR3, taken from reference TRBV19 and TRBJ1-5): DGGITQSPKYLFRKEGQNVTLSCEQNLNHDAMYWYRQDPGQGLRLIYYSQIVNDFQKGDIAEGYSVSREKKESFPLTVTSAQKNPTAFYLCASSMVSNQPQHFGDGTRLSIL.